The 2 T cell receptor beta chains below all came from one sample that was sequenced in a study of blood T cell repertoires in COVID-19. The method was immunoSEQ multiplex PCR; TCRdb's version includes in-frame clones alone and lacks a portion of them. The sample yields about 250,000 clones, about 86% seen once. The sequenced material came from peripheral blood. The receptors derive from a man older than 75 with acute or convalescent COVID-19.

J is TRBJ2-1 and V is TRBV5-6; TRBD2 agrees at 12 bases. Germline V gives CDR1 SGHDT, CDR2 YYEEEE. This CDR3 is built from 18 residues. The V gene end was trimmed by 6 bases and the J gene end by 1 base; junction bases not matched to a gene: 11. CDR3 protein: CASIDSGLAGRSYNEQFF. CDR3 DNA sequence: TGTGCCAGCATCGACTCGGGACTAGCGGGCCGATCCTACAATGAGCAGTTCTTC. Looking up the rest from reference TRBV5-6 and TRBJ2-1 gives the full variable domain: DAGVTQSPTHLIKTRGQQVTLRCSPKSGHDTVSWYQQALGQGPQFIFQYYEEEERQRGNFPDRFSGHQFPNYSSELNVNALLLGDSALYLCASIDSGLAGRSYNEQFFGPGTRLTVL.

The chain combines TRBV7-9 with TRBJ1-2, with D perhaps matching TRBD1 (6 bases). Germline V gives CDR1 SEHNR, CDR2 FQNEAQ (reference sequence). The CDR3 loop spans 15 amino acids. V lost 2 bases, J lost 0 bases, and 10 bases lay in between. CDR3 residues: CASSLKQGPNYGYTF. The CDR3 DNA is TGTGCCAGCAGCTTAAAACAGGGACCTAACTATGGCTACACCTTC.